This entry features one T cell receptor beta chain sequence. The germline gives CDR1 MNHEY, CDR2 SMNVEV (reference sequence). The CDR3 extends over 13 amino acids. J gave up 2 bases and V 7 bases, and 3 bases lay outside the gene matches. The data are from a study of T cell changes during pregnancy in multiple sclerosis. Repertoires were generated with immunoSEQ multiplex PCR, while TCRdb's copy carries only in-frame clones and drops some. The sample includes 40,000 to 45,000 clones, almost 95% of them seen just once. This sequence originates from a female donor with multiple sclerosis, enrolled in a pregnancy study. The material sequenced was peripheral blood. The chain carries TRBV27 and TRBJ1-2, with TRBD1 identical over 8 bases. Here the CDR3 DNA reads TGTGCCAGCACCGGACAGGGAAACTATGGCTACACCTTC. Its translation: CASTGQGNYGYTF.